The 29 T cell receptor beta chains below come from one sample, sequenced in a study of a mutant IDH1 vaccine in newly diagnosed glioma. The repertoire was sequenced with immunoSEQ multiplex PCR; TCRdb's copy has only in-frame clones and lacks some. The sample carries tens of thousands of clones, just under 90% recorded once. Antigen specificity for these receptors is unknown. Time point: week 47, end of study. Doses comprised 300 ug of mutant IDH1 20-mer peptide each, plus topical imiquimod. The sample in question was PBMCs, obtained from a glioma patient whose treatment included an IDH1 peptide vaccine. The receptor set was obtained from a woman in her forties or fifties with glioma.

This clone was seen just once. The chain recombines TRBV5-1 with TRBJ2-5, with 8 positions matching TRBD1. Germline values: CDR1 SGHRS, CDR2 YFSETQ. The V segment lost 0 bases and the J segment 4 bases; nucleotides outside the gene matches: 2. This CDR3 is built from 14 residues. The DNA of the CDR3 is TGCGCCAGCAGCTTGGTACAGGGGGGAGAGACCCAGTACTTC. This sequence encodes CASSLVQGGETQYF.

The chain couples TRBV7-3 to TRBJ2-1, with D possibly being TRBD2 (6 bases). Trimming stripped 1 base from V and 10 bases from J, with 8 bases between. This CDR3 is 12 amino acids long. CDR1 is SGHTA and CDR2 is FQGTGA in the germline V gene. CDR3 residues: CASSLNSGEQFF. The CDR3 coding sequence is TGTGCCAGCAGCTTAAATAGCGGAGAGCAGTTCTTC. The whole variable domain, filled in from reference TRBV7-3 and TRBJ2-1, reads GAGVSQTPSNKVTEKGKYVELRCDPISGHTALYWYRQSLGQGPEFLIYFQGTGAADDSGLPNDRFFAVRPEGSVSTLKIQRTERGDSAVYLCASSLNSGEQFFGPGTRLTVL.

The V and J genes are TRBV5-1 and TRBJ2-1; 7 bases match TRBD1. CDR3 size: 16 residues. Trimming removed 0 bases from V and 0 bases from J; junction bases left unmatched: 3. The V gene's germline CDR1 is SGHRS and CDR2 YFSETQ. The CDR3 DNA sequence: TGCGCCAGCAGCTTGGGGGGGACAGACTCCTACAATGAGCAGTTCTTC. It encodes CASSLGGTDSYNEQFF.

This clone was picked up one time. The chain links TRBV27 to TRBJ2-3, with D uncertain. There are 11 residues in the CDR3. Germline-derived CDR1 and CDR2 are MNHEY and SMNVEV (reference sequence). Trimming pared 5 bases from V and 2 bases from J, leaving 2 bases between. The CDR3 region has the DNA TGTGCCAGCAGTGACACAGATACGCAGTATTTT. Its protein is CASSDTDTQYF.

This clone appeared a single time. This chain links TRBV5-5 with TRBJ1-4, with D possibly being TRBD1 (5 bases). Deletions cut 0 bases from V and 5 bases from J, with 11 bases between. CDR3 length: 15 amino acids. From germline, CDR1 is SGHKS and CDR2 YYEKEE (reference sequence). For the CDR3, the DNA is TGTGCCAGCAGCTTGGCGCGACGGACAAATGAAAAACTGTTTTTT. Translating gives CASSLARRTNEKLFF.

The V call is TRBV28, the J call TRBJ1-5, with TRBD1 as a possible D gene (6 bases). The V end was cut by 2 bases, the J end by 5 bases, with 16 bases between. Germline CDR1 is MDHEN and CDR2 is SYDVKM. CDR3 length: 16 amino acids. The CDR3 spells CASSLVGIWGHQPQHF. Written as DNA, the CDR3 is TGTGCCAGCAGTTTAGTCGGCATCTGGGGGCATCAGCCCCAGCATTTT.

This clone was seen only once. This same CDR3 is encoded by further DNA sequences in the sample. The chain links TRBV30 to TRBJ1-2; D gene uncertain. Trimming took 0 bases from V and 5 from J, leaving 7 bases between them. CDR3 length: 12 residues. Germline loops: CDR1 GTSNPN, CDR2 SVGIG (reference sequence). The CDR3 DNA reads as TGTGCCTGGAGTGTACAAGGATATGGCTACACCTTC. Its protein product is CAWSVQGYGYTF.

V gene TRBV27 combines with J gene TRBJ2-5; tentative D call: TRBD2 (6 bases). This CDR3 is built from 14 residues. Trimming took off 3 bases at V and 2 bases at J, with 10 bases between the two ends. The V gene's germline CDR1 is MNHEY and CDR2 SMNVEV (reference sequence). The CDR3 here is CASSFRGTQETQYF. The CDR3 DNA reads TGTGCCAGCAGTTTTCGAGGGACTCAAGAGACCCAGTACTTC.

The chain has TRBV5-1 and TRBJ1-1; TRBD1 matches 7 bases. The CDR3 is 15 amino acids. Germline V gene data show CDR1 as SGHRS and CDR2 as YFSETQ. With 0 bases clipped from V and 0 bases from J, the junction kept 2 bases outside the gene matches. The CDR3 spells CASSLDRGMNTEAFF. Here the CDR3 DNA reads TGCGCCAGCAGCTTGGACAGGGGAATGAACACTGAAGCTTTCTTT. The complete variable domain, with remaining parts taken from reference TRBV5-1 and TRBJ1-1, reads KAGVTQTPRYLIKTRGQQVTLSCSPISGHRSVSWYQQTPGQGLQFLFEYFSETQRNKGNFPGRFSGRQFSNSRSEMNVSTLELGDSALYLCASSLDRGMNTEAFFGQGTRLTVV.

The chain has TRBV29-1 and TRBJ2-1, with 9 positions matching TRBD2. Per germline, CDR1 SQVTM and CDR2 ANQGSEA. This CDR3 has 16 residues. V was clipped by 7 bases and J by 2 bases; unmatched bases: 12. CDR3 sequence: CSAPGGSGSTYNEQFF. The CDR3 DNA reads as TGCAGCGCCCCCGGGGGTAGCGGGAGTACCTACAATGAGCAGTTCTTC.

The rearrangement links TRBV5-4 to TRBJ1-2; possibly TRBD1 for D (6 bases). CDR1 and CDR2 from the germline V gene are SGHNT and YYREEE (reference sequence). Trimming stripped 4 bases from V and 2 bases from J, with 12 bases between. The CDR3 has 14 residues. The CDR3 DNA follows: TGTGCCAGCAGCCCCAGGGGACAAAACTATGGCTACACCTTC. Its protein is CASSPRGQNYGYTF.

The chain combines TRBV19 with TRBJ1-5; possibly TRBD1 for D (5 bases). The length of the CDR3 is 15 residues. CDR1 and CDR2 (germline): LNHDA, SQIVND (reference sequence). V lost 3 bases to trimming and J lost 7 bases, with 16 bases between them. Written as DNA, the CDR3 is TGTGCCAGTAGTATCGAGACAGCGAGTGGCCAGCCCCAGCATTTT. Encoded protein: CASSIETASGQPQHF.

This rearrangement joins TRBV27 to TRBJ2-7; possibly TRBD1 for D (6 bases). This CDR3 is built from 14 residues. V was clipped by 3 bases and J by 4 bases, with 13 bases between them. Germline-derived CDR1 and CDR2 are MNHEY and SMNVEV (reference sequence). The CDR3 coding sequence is TGTGCCAGCAGTTTGACAGGAGACGCTTACGAGCAGTACTTC. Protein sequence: CASSLTGDAYEQYF.

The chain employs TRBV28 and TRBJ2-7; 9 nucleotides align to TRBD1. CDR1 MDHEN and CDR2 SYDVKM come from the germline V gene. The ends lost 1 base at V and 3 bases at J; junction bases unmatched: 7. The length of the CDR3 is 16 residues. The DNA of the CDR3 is TGTGCCAGCAGTTTATATGGACAGGGGACTTACTACGAGCAGTACTTC. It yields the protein CASSLYGQGTYYEQYF.

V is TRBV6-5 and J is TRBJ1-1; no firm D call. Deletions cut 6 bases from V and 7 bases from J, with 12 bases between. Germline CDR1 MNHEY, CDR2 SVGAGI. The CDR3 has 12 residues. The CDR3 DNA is TGTGCCAGCAGCCCCTCCCCGGGTGAAGCTTTCTTT. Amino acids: CASSPSPGEAFF.

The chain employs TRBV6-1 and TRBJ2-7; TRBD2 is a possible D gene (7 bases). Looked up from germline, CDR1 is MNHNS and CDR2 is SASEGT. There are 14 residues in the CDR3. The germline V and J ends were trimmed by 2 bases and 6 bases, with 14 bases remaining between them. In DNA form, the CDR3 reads TGTGCCAGCAGTGAAAGGCGGGGAGGGGGCGAGCAGTACTTC. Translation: CASSERRGGGEQYF.

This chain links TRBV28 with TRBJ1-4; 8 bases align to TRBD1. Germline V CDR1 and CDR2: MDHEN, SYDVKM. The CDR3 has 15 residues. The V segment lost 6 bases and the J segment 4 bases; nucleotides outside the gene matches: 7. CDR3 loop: CASSEDRANNEKLFF. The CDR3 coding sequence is TGTGCCAGCAGCGAGGACAGGGCGAATAATGAAAAACTGTTTTTT.

The CDR3 protein is CASSVAPGAYEQYF. In nucleotides, the CDR3 is TGTGCCAGCAGCGTAGCGCCGGGGGCCTACGAGCAGTACTTC. V is TRBV9 and J is TRBJ2-7; weak D call: TRBD2 (6 bases). Between the trimmed V and J ends, which lost 0 bases and 2 bases, there was a span of 9 bases. This CDR3 has 14 residues. In germline, CDR1 is SGDLS, CDR2 YYNGEE.

The CDR3 is CASSLSDGTGGYQPQHF. The CDR3 DNA is TGTGCCAGCAGCTTGAGTGACGGGACAGGGGGTTATCAGCCCCAGCATTTT. The chain combines TRBV5-6 with TRBJ1-5; 11 bases are shared with TRBD1. V shed 1 base, J shed 5 bases, and the junction held 8 bases outside the gene matches. Looked up from germline, CDR1 is SGHDT and CDR2 is YYEEEE. The CDR3 has 17 residues.

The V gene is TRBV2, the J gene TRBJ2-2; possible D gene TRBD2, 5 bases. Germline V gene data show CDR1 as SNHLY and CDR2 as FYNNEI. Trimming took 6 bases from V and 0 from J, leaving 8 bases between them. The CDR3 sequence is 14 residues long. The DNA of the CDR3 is TGTGCCAGCAGAGCGGCTACGAACACCGGGGAGCTGTTTTTT. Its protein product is CASRAATNTGELFF.

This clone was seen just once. As DNA, the CDR3 is TGTGCCTGGGCGGGACTAGCTCCCAATGAGCAGTTCTTC. Amino acids: CAWAGLAPNEQFF. This chain connects TRBV30 to TRBJ2-1; 9 nucleotides align to TRBD2. Looked up from germline, CDR1 is GTSNPN and CDR2 is SVGIG (reference sequence). This CDR3 is 13 amino acids long. V shed 5 bases and J 6 bases; nucleotides not matched to a gene: 5.

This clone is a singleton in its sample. CDR3 sequence reads: CASSYFGTNTGELFF. As DNA, the CDR3 is TGTGCCAGCAGTTATTTCGGGACGAACACCGGGGAGCTGTTTTTT. The V gene is TRBV6-6, the J gene TRBJ2-2; maybe TRBD2 (5 bases). Between the trimmed V and J ends, which lost 3 bases and 0 bases, there was a span of 8 bases. Germline V gives CDR1 MNHNY, CDR2 SVGAGI (reference sequence). The CDR3 runs 15 residues.

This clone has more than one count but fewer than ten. CDR3 sequence (DNA): TGTGCCAGCAGCCGAGGGACTAGCGGGACTGCTAGCACAGATACGCAGTATTTT. As protein: CASSRGTSGTASTDTQYF. The V and J genes are TRBV11-3 and TRBJ2-3, with 13 bases fitting TRBD2. The V and J ends lost 5 bases and 0 bases, in that order; junction bases with no gene match: 8. The CDR3 runs 18 residues. CDR1 is SGHNT and CDR2 is YENEEA in the germline V gene.

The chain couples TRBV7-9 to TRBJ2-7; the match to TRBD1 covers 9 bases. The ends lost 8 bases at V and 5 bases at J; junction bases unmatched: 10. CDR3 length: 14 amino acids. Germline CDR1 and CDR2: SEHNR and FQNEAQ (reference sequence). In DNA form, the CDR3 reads TGTGCCAGCGCCCTGGACAGGGGTGAGGACGAGCAGTACTTC. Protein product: CASALDRGEDEQYF. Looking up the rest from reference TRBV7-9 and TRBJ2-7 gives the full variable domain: DTGVSQNPRHKITKRGQNVTFRCDPISEHNRLYWYRQTLGQGPEFLTYFQNEAQLEKSRLLSDRFSAERPKGSFSTLEIQRTEQGDSAMYLCASALDRGEDEQYFGPGTRLTVT.

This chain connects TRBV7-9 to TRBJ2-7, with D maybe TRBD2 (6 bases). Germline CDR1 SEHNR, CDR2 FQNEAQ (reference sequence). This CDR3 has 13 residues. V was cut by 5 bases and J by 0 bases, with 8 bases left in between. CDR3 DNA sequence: TGTGCCAGCAGCAGGAGGGCCTCCTACGAGCAGTACTTC. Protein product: CASSRRASYEQYF.

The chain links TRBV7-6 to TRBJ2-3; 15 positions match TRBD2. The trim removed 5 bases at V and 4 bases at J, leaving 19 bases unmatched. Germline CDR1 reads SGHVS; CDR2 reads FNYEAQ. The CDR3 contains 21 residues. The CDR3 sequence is CASSLTRGGLAGGGPPDTQYF. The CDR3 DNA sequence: TGTGCCAGCAGCCTTACCCGAGGGGGACTAGCGGGAGGAGGCCCTCCAGATACGCAGTATTTT.

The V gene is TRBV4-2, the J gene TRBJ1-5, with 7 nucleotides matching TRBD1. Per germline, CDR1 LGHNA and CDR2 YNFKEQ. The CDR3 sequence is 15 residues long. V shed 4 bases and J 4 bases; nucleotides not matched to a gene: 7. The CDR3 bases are TGTGCCAGCAGCCCGGACAGGAGTAGTAATCAGCCCCAGCATTTT. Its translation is CASSPDRSSNQPQHF.

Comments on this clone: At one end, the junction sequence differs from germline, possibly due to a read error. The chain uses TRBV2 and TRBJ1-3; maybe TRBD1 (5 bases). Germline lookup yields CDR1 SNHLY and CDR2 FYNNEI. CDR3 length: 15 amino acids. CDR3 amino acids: CASREDSRSGNTIYF. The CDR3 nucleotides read TGTGCCAGCAGGGAAGACAGCCGCTCTGGAAACACCATATATTTT.

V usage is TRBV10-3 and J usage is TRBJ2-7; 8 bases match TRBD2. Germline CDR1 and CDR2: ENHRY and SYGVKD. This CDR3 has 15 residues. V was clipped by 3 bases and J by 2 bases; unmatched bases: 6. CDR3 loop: CAISDRGRHPYEQYF. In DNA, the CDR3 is TGTGCCATCAGTGATCGCGGGAGGCACCCCTACGAGCAGTACTTC.